What follows are 7 T cell receptor beta chains derived from one specimen sequenced in a study of vaccination and CD4 T cells after COVID-19. An Oncomine TCR Beta short-read assay was used to sequence the DNA from cultured CD4+ T cells. TCRdb ran MiXCR on the PCR reads and lists one entry per CDR3 protein. Here the sample spans approximately 12,000 distinct CDR3 sequences, roughly 75% being singletons. Their specific antigens are unknown. Treatment: roughly 10-day PBMC culture with coronavirus spike peptide pools or control peptides (ViraFEST assay). Sequenced sample: CD4+ T cells from blood, cultured in vitro. The receptor set was obtained from a human donor who had recovered from COVID-19.

In this sample, this clonotype turned up a few times. The chain uses TRBV10-1 and TRBJ2-7; no reliable D call. Germline CDR1 is WNHNN and CDR2 is SYGVQD (reference sequence). Trimming cost V 2 bases and J 4 bases, with 3 bases left between them. This CDR3 is built from 11 residues. The CDR3 loop is CASSEGYEQYF. As DNA, the CDR3 is TGCGCCAGCAGTGAGGGATACGAGCAGTACTTC.

The chain links TRBV7-2 to TRBJ2-7, with D possibly being TRBD2 (6 bases). V gave up 4 bases and J gave up 2 bases, with 9 bases separating them. Germline V CDR1 and CDR2: SGHTA, FQGNSA. This CDR3 comprises 13 residues. CDR3 loop: CASSSKRAYEQYF. Here the CDR3 DNA reads TGTGCCAGCAGCTCCAAGCGGGCCTACGAGCAGTACTTC.

The CDR3 spells CASSLIGFPQHF. DNA of the CDR3: TGTGCCAGCAGCTTAATAGGCTTTCCCCAGCATTTT. The chain links TRBV7-9 to TRBJ1-5; D gene unclear. Trimming removed 2 bases at V and 10 bases at J, with 9 bases between. Per the germline V gene, CDR1 is SEHNR and CDR2 is FQNEAQ (reference sequence). CDR3 length: 12 amino acids.

J is TRBJ2-2 and V is TRBV7-9, with D possibly TRBD2 on 6 matching bases. Germline loops: CDR1 SEHNR, CDR2 FQNEAQ (reference sequence). Trimming stripped 8 bases from V and 2 bases from J, with 12 bases between. The CDR3 extends over 14 amino acids. CDR3 sequence: CASLEGVNTGELFF. CDR3 nucleotide sequence: TGTGCCAGCTTGGAGGGAGTCAACACCGGGGAGCTGTTTTTT. The whole variable domain, remainder taken from reference TRBV7-9 and TRBJ2-2, is DTGVSQNPRHKITKRGQNVTFRCDPISEHNRLYWYRQTLGQGPEFLTYFQNEAQLEKSRLLSDRFSAERPKGSFSTLEIQRTEQGDSAMYLCASLEGVNTGELFFGEGSRLTVL.

This clonotype has more than one count but fewer than ten. V usage is TRBV20-1 and J usage is TRBJ2-6; D might be TRBD2 (5 bases). The germline V gene encodes CDR1 DFQATT and CDR2 SNEGSKA (reference sequence). The CDR3 is made up of 16 amino acids. V was shortened by 5 bases and J by 0 bases, with 14 bases between the two germline ends. This CDR3 is CSAPSGNPSGANVLTF. The CDR3, as DNA: TGCAGTGCTCCCAGCGGTAACCCCTCTGGGGCCAACGTCCTGACTTTC.

This rearrangement joins TRBV2 to TRBJ1-5, with D maybe TRBD1 (6 bases). CDR1 is SNHLY and CDR2 is FYNNEI in the germline V gene. The CDR3 totals 14 residues. V was shortened by 4 bases and J by 7 bases, with 14 bases between the two germline ends. The DNA for the CDR3 is TGTGCCAGCAGTGGTTCGTCGGGGGCACAGCCCCAGCATTTT. Translated: CASSGSSGAQPQHF.

The rearrangement uses TRBV6-1 and TRBJ1-2, with D hard to call. There are 15 residues in the CDR3. Trimming cost V 2 bases and J 3 bases, with 13 bases left between them. Looked up from germline, CDR1 is MNHNS and CDR2 is SASEGT. The CDR3 nucleotides are TGTGCCAGCAGTGAAAGGTCTGGGTCCCACTATGGCTACACCTTC. Its protein is CASSERSGSHYGYTF.